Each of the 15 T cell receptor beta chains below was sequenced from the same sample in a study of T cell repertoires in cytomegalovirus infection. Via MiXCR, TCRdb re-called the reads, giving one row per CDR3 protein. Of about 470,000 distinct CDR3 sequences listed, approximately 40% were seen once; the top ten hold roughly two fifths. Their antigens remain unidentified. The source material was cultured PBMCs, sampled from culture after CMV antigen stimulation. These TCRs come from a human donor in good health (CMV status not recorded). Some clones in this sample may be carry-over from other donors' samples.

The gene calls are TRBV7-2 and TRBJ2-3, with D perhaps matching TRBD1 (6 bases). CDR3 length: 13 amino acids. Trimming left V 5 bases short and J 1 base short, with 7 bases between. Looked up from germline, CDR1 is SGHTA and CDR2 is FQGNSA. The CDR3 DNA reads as TGTGCCAGCAGCCGACAGGGCACAGATACGCAGTATTTT. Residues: CASSRQGTDTQYF.

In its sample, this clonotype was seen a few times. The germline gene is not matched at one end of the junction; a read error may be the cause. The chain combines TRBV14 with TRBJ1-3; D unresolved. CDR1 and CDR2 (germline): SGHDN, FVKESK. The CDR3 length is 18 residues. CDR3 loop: CASSLSNPRPVSRNTIYF. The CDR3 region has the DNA TGTGCCAGCAGCCTAAGCAACCCTCGACCGGTCTCTCGAAACACCATATATTTT.

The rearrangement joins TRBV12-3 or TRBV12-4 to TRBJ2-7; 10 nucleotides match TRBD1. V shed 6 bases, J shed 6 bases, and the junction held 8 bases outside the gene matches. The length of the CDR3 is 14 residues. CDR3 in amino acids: CASRRGTGALEQYF. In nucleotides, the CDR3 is TGTGCCAGCAGAAGGGGGACAGGGGCGCTCGAGCAGTACTTC.

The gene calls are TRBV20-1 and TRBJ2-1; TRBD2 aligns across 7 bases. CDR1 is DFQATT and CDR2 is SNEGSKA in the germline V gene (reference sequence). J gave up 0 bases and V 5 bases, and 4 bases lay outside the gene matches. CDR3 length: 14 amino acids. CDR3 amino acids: CSALGRASYNEQFF. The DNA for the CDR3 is TGCAGTGCTCTGGGGAGGGCCTCCTACAATGAGCAGTTCTTC.

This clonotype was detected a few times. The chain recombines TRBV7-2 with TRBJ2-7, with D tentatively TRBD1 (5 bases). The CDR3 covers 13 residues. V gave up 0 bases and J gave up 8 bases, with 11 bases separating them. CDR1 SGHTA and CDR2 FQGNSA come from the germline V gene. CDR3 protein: CASSLAPPGQQYF. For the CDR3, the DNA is TGTGCCAGCAGCTTAGCTCCCCCAGGGCAGCAGTACTTC.

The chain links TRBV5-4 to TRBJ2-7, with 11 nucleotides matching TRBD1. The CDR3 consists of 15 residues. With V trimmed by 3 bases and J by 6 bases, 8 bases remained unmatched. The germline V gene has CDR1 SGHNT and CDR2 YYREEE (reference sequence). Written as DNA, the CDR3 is TGTGCCAGCAGCTCGACCGGGACAGGGGGGCTCGAGCAGTACTTC. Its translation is CASSSTGTGGLEQYF.

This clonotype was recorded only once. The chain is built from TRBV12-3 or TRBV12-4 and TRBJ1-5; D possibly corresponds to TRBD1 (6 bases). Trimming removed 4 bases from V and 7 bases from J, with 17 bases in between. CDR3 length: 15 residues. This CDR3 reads CASSSSARGGQPQHF. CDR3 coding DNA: TGTGCCAGCAGTTCCTCAGCCAGGGGCGGACAGCCCCAGCATTTT.

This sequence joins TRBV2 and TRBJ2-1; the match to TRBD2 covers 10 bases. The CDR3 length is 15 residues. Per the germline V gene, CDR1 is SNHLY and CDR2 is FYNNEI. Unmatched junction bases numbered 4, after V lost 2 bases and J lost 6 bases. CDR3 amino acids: CASSELAGDTNEQFF. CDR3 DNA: TGTGCCAGCAGTGAACTAGCGGGAGACACCAATGAGCAGTTCTTC.

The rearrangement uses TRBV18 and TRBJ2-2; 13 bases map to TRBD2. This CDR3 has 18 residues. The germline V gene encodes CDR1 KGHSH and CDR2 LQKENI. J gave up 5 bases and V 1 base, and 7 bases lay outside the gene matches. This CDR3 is CASSPRGLAGRGTGELFF. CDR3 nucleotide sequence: TGTGCCAGCTCACCACGGGGACTAGCGGGAAGAGGGACCGGGGAGCTGTTTTTT.

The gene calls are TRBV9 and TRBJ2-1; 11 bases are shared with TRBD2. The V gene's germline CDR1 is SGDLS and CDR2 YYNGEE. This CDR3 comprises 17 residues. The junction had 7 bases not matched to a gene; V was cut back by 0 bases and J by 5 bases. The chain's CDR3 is CASSVGSSGRWDNEQFF. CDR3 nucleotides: TGTGCCAGCAGCGTAGGGTCTAGCGGGAGGTGGGACAATGAGCAGTTCTTC.

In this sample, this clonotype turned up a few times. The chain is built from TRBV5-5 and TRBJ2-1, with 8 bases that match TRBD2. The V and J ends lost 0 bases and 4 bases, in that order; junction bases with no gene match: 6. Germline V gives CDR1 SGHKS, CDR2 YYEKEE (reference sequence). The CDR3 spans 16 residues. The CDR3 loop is CASSLVVAGPYNEQFF. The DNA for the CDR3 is TGTGCCAGCAGCTTGGTGGTAGCGGGACCTTACAATGAGCAGTTCTTC.

DNA of the CDR3: TGTGCCATCAGTGTGTCGGACGGTCCTGGAAACACCATATATTTT. It translates to CAISVSDGPGNTIYF. The chain combines TRBV10-3 with TRBJ1-3, with unresolved D. CDR3 length: 15 residues. The V end was cut by 4 bases, the J end by 2 bases, with 12 bases between. CDR1 and CDR2 (germline): ENHRY, SYGVKD.

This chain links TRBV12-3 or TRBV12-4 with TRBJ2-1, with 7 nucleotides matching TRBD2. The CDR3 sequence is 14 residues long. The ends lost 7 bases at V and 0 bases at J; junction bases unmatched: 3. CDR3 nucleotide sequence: TGTGCCAGCAACACGGGGGGCTCCTACAATGAGCAGTTCTTC. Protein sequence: CASNTGGSYNEQFF.

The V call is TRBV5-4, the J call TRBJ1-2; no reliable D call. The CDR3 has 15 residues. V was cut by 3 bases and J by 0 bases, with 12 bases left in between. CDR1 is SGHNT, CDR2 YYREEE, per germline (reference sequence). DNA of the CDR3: TGTGCCAGCAGCTCTTCCGCGACGGCTAACTATGGCTACACCTTC. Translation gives CASSSSATANYGYTF. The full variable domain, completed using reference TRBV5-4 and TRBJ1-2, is ETGVTQSPTHLIKTRGQQVTLRCSSQSGHNTVSWYQQALGQGPQFIFQYYREEENGRGNFPPRFSGLQFPNYSSELNVNALELDDSALYLCASSSSATANYGYTFGSGTRLTVV.

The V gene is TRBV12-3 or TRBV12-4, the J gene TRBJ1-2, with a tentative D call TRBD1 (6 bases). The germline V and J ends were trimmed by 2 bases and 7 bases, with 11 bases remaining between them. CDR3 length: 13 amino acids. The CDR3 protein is CASSLMGAGGYTF. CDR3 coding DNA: TGTGCCAGCAGTTTAATGGGGGCTGGTGGCTACACCTTC.